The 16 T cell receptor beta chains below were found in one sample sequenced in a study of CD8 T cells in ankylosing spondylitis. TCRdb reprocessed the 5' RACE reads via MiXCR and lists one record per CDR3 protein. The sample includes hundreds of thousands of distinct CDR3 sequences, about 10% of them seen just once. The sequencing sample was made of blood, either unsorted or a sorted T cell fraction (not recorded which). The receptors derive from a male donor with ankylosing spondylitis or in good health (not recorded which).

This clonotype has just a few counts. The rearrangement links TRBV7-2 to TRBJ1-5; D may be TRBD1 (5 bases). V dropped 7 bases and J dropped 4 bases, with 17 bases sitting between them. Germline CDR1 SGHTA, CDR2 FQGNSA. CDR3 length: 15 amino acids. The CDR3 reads CASTQGGTGNQPQHF. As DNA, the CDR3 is TGTGCCAGCACCCAAGGCGGGACGGGGAATCAGCCCCAGCATTTT.

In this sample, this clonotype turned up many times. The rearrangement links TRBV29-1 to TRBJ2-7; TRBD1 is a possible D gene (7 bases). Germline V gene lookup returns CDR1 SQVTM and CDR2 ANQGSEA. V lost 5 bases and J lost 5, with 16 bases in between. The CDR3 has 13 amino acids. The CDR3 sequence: CSVRGQGGNEQYF. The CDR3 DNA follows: TGCAGCGTTCGAGGCCAGGGGGGAAACGAGCAGTACTTC.

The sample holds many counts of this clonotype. CDR3 coding DNA: TGTGCCAGCACCGGGAGCCAGGGAGAGATCGAGCAGTACTTC. Protein: CASTGSQGEIEQYF. The gene calls are TRBV6-1 and TRBJ2-7, with a weak D call TRBD2 (6 bases). The CDR3 totals 14 residues. V lost 7 bases and J lost 6, with 19 bases in between. CDR1 and CDR2 from the germline V gene are MNHNS and SASEGT.

The CDR3, as DNA: TGCGCCAGCAGCTTCGGGGGGCGCAACTATGGCTACACCTTC. It is translated as CASSFGGRNYGYTF. The chain carries TRBV5-1 and TRBJ1-2; D is perhaps TRBD1 (6 bases). CDR3 length: 14 residues. The germline CDR1 and CDR2 sequences are SGHRS and YFSETQ. Trimming shortened V by 2 bases and J by 2 bases, and 10 bases separated the two germline ends.

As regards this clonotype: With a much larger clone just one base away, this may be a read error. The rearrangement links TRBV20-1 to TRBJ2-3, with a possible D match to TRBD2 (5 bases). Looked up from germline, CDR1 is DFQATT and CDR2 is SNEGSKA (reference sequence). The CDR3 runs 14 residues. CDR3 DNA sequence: TGCAGTACTAGAGATTGGGCGAACACAGATACGCAGTATTTT. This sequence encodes CSTRDWANTDTQYF.

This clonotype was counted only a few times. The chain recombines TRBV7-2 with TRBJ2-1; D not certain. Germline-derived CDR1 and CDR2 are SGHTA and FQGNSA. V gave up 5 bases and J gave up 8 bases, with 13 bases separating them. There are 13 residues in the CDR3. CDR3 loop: CASSPRFGDEQFF. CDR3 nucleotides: TGTGCCAGCAGCCCGCGGTTCGGAGATGAGCAGTTCTTC.

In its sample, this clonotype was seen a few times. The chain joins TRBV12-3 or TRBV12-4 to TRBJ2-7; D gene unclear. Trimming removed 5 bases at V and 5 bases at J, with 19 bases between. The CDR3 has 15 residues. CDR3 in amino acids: CASSPLGIKGHEQYF. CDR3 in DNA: TGTGCCAGCAGTCCCTTGGGCATCAAGGGCCACGAGCAGTACTTC.

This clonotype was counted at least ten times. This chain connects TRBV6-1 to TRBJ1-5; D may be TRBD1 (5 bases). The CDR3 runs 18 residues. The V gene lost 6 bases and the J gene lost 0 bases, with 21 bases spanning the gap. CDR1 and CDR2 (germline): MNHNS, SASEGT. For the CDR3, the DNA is TGTGCCAGCAGCCCTTTAATGGGGACGGATTATAGCAATCAGCCCCAGCATTTT. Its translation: CASSPLMGTDYSNQPQHF.

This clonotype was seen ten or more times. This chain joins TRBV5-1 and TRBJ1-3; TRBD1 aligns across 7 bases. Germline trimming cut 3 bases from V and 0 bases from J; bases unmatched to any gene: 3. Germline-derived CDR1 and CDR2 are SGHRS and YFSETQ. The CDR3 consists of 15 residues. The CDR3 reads CASSSTGNSGNTIYF. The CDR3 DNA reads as TGCGCCAGCAGCTCGACAGGGAACTCTGGAAACACCATATATTTT.

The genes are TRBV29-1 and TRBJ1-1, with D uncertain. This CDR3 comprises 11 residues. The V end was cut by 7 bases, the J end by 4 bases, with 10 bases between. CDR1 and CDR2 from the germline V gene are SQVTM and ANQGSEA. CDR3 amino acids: CSARAGTEAFF. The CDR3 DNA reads TGCAGCGCCCGGGCAGGCACTGAAGCTTTCTTT.

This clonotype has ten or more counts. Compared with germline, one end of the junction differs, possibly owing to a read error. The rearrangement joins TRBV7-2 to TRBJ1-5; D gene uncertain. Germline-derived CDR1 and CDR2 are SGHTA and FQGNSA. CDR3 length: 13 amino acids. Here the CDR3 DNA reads TGCGCCAGCAGCTTGGACCCTAATCAGCCCCAGCATTTT. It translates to CASSLDPNQPQHF.

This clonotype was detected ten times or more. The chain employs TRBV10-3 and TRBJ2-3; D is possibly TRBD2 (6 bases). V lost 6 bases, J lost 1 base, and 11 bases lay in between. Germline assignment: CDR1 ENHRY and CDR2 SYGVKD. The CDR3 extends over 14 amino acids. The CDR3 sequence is CAISAGRGTDTQYF. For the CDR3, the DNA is TGTGCCATCAGCGCGGGGCGCGGCACAGATACGCAGTATTTT.

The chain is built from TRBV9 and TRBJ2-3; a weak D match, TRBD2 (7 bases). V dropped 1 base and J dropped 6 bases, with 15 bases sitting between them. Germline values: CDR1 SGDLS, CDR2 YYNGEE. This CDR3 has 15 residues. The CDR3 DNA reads TGTGCCAGCAGCGTACTCACGGGGGGCGCGGATACGCAGTATTTT. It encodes CASSVLTGGADTQYF.

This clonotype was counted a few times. Written as DNA, the CDR3 is TGCGCCAGCAGTGATGGCTTGCAGTATAGCAATCAGCCCCAGCATTTT. As protein: CASSDGLQYSNQPQHF. The genes are TRBV10-2 and TRBJ1-5; D is undetermined. The germline V gene has CDR1 WSHSY and CDR2 SAAADI. The CDR3 contains 16 residues. Trimming took off 3 bases at V and 0 bases at J, with 12 bases between the two ends.

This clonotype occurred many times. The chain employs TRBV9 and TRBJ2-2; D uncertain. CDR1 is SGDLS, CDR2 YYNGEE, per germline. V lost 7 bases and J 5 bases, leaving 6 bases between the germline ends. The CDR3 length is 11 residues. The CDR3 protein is CASARTGELFF. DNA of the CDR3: TGTGCCAGCGCGAGAACCGGGGAGCTGTTTTTT.

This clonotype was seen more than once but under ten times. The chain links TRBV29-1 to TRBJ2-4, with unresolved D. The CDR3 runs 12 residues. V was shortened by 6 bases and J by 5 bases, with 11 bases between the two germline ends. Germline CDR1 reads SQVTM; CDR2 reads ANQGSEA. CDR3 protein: CSVHLPENIQYF. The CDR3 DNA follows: TGCAGCGTACACCTACCAGAAAACATTCAGTACTTC. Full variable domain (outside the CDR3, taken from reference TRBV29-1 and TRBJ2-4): SAVISQKPSRDICQRGTSLTIQCQVDSQVTMMFWYRQQPGQSLTLIATANQGSEATYESGFVIDKFPISRPNLTFSTLTVSNMSPEDSSIYLCSVHLPENIQYFGAGTRLSVL.